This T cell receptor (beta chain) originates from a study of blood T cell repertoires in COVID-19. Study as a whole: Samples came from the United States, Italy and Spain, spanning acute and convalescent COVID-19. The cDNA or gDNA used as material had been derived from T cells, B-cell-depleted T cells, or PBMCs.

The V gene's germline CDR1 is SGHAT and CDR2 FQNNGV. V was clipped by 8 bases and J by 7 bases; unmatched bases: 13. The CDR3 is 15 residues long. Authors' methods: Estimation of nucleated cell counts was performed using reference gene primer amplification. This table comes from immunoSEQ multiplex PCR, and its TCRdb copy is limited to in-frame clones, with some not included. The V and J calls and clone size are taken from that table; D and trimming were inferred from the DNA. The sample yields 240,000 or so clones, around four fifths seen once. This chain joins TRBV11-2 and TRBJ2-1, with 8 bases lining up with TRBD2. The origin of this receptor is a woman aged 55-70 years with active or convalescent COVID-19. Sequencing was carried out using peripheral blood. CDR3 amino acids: CASGLRTGGSNEQFF. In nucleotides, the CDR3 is TGTGCCAGCGGCCTTAGGACGGGGGGGTCAAATGAGCAGTTCTTC.